These 12 T cell receptor beta chains share one sample of origin, sequenced in a study of blood T cell repertoires in COVID-19. Only in-frame clones appear in the TCRdb table, and some are missing; sequencing was by immunoSEQ multiplex PCR. Of approximately 290,000 clones in the sample, 80% to 90% were seen once. The source material was peripheral blood. Source of these receptors: a man aged 30 to 39 with acute or convalescent COVID-19.

The chain carries TRBV6-2 or TRBV6-3 and TRBJ2-1; 7 nucleotides match TRBD2. The CDR3 length is 13 residues. Trimming removed 2 bases from V and 9 bases from J; junction bases left unmatched: 4. Germline CDR1 MNHEY, CDR2 SVGEGT. The CDR3 loop is CASSYEGGIEQFF. Here the CDR3 DNA reads TGTGCCAGCAGTTACGAGGGAGGGATTGAGCAGTTCTTC.

The chain links TRBV9 to TRBJ2-2; the D gene is possibly TRBD2 (5 bases). CDR3 length equals 15 residues. The germline V gene encodes CDR1 SGDLS and CDR2 YYNGEE. The V end was cut by 4 bases, the J end by 3 bases, with 13 bases between. CDR3 in DNA: TGTGCCAGCAGCCCCCAGTTGAGGGACACCGGGGAGCTGTTTTTT. The encoded protein is CASSPQLRDTGELFF.

Written as DNA, the CDR3 is TGTGCCAGCAGCTTGGGACACGGCTCCTACGAGCAGTACTTC. It translates to CASSLGHGSYEQYF. V gene TRBV7-9 combines with J gene TRBJ2-7; D is perhaps TRBD1 (6 bases). Germline CDR1 reads SEHNR; CDR2 reads FQNEAQ (reference sequence). V lost 3 bases, J lost 0 bases, and 9 bases lay in between. The CDR3 is 14 amino acids.

J is TRBJ2-3 and V is TRBV7-6, with 16 bases fitting TRBD2. Germline CDR1 SGHVS, CDR2 FNYEAQ. After removal of 5 bases from V and 8 bases from J, the junction contained 4 bases not matched to a gene. The CDR3 contains 15 residues. The CDR3 reads CASSRGTSGRGTQYF. The DNA of the CDR3 is TGTGCCAGCAGCAGAGGGACTAGCGGGAGGGGTACGCAGTATTTT.

This clone has only one observation. J is TRBJ2-7 and V is TRBV2; 9 nucleotides align to TRBD1. J gave up 0 bases and V 7 bases, and 10 bases lay outside the gene matches. The CDR3 is 16 amino acids. In germline, CDR1 is SNHLY, CDR2 FYNNEI. The CDR3 reads CASKEGTGYLSYEQYF. As DNA, the CDR3 is TGTGCCAGCAAGGAAGGGACAGGGTATCTCTCCTACGAGCAGTACTTC. Together with reference TRBV2 and TRBJ2-7, the CDR3 gives the full variable domain: EPEVTQTPSHQVTQMGQEVILRCVPISNHLYFYWYRQILGQKVEFLVSFYNNEISEKSEIFDDQFSVERPDGSNFTLKIRSTKLEDSAMYFCASKEGTGYLSYEQYFGPGTRLTVT.

This sequence joins TRBV27 and TRBJ1-5, with 10 bases aligning to TRBD1. CDR3 length: 14 residues. Trimming cost V 7 bases and J 6 bases; bases outside gene matches: 6. Germline CDR1 reads MNHEY; CDR2 reads SMNVEV (reference sequence). The chain's CDR3 is CASNDRGQGQPQHF. The CDR3 DNA reads as TGTGCCAGCAATGACAGGGGGCAAGGTCAGCCCCAGCATTTT.

This chain uses TRBV27 with TRBJ2-1; D gene unclear. Trimming pared 2 bases from V and 7 bases from J, leaving 15 bases between. The CDR3 has 15 residues. Germline V gene sequence: CDR1 MNHEY, CDR2 SMNVEV (reference sequence). The CDR3 reads CASSLTRQNHNEQFF. CDR3 sequence (DNA): TGTGCCAGCAGTTTAACCCGTCAGAACCATAATGAGCAGTTCTTC.

The chain carries TRBV14 and TRBJ2-7; 8 positions agree with TRBD1. The germline V gene encodes CDR1 SGHDN and CDR2 FVKESK. This CDR3 region has 12 residues. V was clipped by 1 base and J by 11 bases; unmatched bases: 4. DNA for the CDR3: TGTGCCAGCAGCCAAGCTCGGGACAGGAAGTACTTC. Its protein is CASSQARDRKYF.

As for this clone: Other DNA sequences of this sample code for an identical CDR3. The gene calls are TRBV18 and TRBJ2-3; tentative D call: TRBD1 (6 bases). With 7 bases removed from V and 0 bases from J, the gap between germline ends came to 11 bases. The CDR3 is 14 amino acids. Germline assignment: CDR1 KGHSH and CDR2 LQKENI. The CDR3 region has the DNA TGTGCCAGCTATTCAGGGGCGAGCACAGATACGCAGTATTTT. Translating gives CASYSGASTDTQYF.

The J gene is TRBJ2-7, the V gene TRBV11-2; D remains unclear. The CDR3 length is 14 residues. CDR1 is SGHAT, CDR2 FQNNGV, per germline. Trimming removed 5 bases from V and 5 bases from J, with 16 bases in between. The CDR3, as DNA: TGTGCCAGCAGCCACCCCTCAGGTCCTGACGAGCAGTACTTC. It translates to CASSHPSGPDEQYF.

The V gene is TRBV28, the J gene TRBJ1-1; D unresolved. V was cut by 1 base and J by 8 bases, with 8 bases left in between. In germline, CDR1 is MDHEN, CDR2 SYDVKM. The CDR3 length is 12 residues. The CDR3 sequence is CASSLSPREAFF. CDR3 nucleotide sequence: TGTGCCAGCAGTTTATCCCCCAGGGAAGCTTTCTTT.

On this clone: Other nucleotide sequences from this sample produce the same CDR3. The CDR3 loop reads CASSSTGDYGYTF. As DNA, the CDR3 is TGTGCCAGCAGTTCGACCGGGGACTATGGCTACACCTTC. The chain recombines TRBV6-6 with TRBJ1-2; no firm D call. The V end lost 4 bases, the J end lost 3 bases, and 9 bases lay between the germline ends. The CDR3 is 13 amino acids. Germline V lookup: CDR1 MNHNY, CDR2 SVGAGI (reference sequence).